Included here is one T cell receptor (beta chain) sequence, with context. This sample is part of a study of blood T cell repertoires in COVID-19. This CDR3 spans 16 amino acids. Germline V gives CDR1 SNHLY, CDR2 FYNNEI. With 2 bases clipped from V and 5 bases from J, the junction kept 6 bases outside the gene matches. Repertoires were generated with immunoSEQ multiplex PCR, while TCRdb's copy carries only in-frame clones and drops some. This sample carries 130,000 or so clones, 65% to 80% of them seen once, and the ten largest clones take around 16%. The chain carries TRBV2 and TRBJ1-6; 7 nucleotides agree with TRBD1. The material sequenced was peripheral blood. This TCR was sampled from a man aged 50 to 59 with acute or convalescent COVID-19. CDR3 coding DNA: TGTGCCAGCAGTGAAATTGAGGGGGCGAATAATTCACCCCTCCACTTT. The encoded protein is CASSEIEGANNSPLHF.